This T cell receptor beta chain was recorded in a study of Graves' ophthalmopathy and Graves' hyperthyroidism. TCR beta CDR3 amplification used RNA transcripts. RT-PCR with HTBI primers came first, then second-round multiplex PCR. TCRdb itself ran the multiplex PCR reads through MiXCR, one entry per CDR3 protein. The profile shows hundreds of thousands of distinct CDR3 sequences, over 40% of them singletons. The ends were cut back, 5 bases at V and 10 bases at J, with 11 bases in the middle. The CDR3 runs 11 residues. This clonotype was found many times. The V and J genes are TRBV12-3 or TRBV12-4 and TRBJ1-2; D call uncertain. The sequence was obtained from an adult man with Graves' ophthalmopathy. Sequencing was performed on peripheral blood. CDR3 amino acids: CASSDQTDYTF. Written as DNA, the CDR3 is TGTGCCAGCAGTGACCAGACGGACTACACCTTC.